The 27 T cell receptor beta chains listed next were all sequenced from one sample in a study of blood T cell repertoires in COVID-19. Sequencing used immunoSEQ multiplex PCR; TCRdb keeps in-frame clones, though not all of them. The sample lists 300,000 to 450,000 clones, roughly 87% seen once, with about 3.9% in the top ten. The specimen was peripheral blood. The origin of the receptors is a woman aged 60-75 years with COVID-19, enrolled during active disease.

This rearrangement joins TRBV18 to TRBJ1-1; the match to TRBD1 covers 8 bases. The V and J ends lost 4 bases and 5 bases, in that order; junction bases with no gene match: 6. The length of the CDR3 is 14 residues. Germline lookup yields CDR1 KGHSH and CDR2 LQKENI. As DNA, the CDR3 is TGTGCCAGCTCACTCTCGACAGGGGCGACTGAAGCTTTCTTT. Its protein is CASSLSTGATEAFF.

This clone has a single count. The V and J genes are TRBV27 and TRBJ1-2; 7 bases fit TRBD1. J gave up 3 bases and V 6 bases, and 7 bases lay outside the gene matches. The CDR3 is 14 residues long. In germline, CDR1 is MNHEY, CDR2 SMNVEV (reference sequence). CDR3 sequence: CASSQEQGHYGYTF. Here the CDR3 DNA reads TGTGCCAGCAGCCAGGAACAGGGGCACTATGGCTACACCTTC.

The chain has TRBV6-6 and TRBJ1-4; the D gene is possibly TRBD1 (5 bases). Trimming pared 5 bases from V and 7 bases from J, leaving 26 bases between. The V gene's germline CDR1 is MNHNY and CDR2 SVGAGI (reference sequence). The CDR3 contains 18 residues. The CDR3 reads CASSLKVVLGGVAEKLFF. The CDR3 nucleotides are TGTGCCAGCAGTCTAAAAGTTGTCTTAGGAGGGGTGGCTGAAAAACTGTTTTTT.

The genes are TRBV10-3 and TRBJ1-1; possibly TRBD1 for D (5 bases). V lost 6 bases and J lost 5, with 13 bases in between. This CDR3 is 13 amino acids long. Germline V CDR1 and CDR2: ENHRY, SYGVKD. DNA for the CDR3: TGTGCCATCAGCCTGGGGGGAGTGACTGAAGCTTTCTTT. This gives the protein CAISLGGVTEAFF.

V is TRBV19 and J is TRBJ1-2; 8 bases match TRBD1. Losses at the gene ends were 5 bases for V and 5 bases for J; bases not matched to a gene: 7. This CDR3 has 14 amino acids. Germline assignment: CDR1 LNHDA and CDR2 SQIVND (reference sequence). CDR3 loop: CASSSEQGGYGYTF. CDR3 DNA sequence: TGTGCCAGTAGTTCGGAACAGGGGGGGTATGGCTACACCTTC.

The chain uses TRBV28 and TRBJ2-1; 10 bases align to TRBD2. Trimming removed 5 bases from V and 4 bases from J; junction bases left unmatched: 5. Germline lookup yields CDR1 MDHEN and CDR2 SYDVKM. The CDR3 is 15 residues long. In nucleotides, the CDR3 is TGTGCCAGCAGTCGTAGCGGGGGGCCGTACAATGAGCAGTTCTTC. This gives the protein CASSRSGGPYNEQFF.

The gene calls are TRBV28 and TRBJ2-2; D is unclear. The CDR3 totals 12 residues. The V end lost 5 bases, the J end lost 3 bases, and 4 bases lay between the germline ends. Per germline, CDR1 MDHEN and CDR2 SYDVKM. DNA for the CDR3: TGTGCCAGCAGTCCTTACACCGGGGAGCTGTTTTTT. Translated, it gives CASSPYTGELFF.

The rearrangement uses TRBV4-2 and TRBJ2-5; TRBD2 agrees at 14 bases. V trimming: 1 base; J trimming: 5 bases; junction bases outside the gene matches: 3. Germline V gene lookup returns CDR1 LGHNA and CDR2 YNFKEQ. The CDR3 loop spans 16 amino acids. DNA of the CDR3: TGTGCCAGCAGCCAAGGACTAGCGGGGGGGCAGGAGACCCAGTACTTC. This codes for CASSQGLAGGQETQYF.

The chain uses TRBV18 and TRBJ1-1; D unclear. V was trimmed by 0 bases and J by 5 bases, leaving 7 bases between them. CDR1 is KGHSH and CDR2 is LQKENI in the germline V gene. This CDR3 has 13 residues. The DNA for the CDR3 is TGTGCCAGCTCACCACCCGGGAAAACTGAAGCTTTCTTT. Translation: CASSPPGKTEAFF.

With regard to this clone: The same CDR3 is also encoded by other DNA sequences in this sample. The gene calls are TRBV12-3 or TRBV12-4 and TRBJ1-1; the D gene is possibly TRBD1 (5 bases). Between the trimmed V and J ends, which lost 3 bases and 4 bases, there was a span of 9 bases. The CDR3 covers 13 residues. CDR3 sequence: CASSFGGGTEAFF. The CDR3 region has the DNA TGTGCCAGCAGTTTTGGGGGGGGCACTGAAGCTTTCTTT.

The rearrangement joins TRBV14 to TRBJ2-2; D is possibly TRBD1 (6 bases). The CDR3 is 15 amino acids. CDR1 is SGHDN and CDR2 is FVKESK in the germline V gene. The V end was cut by 5 bases, the J end by 6 bases, with 16 bases between. The CDR3 DNA is TGTGCCAGCAGCAACGATTGGGGGCGCCCCGGGGAGCTGTTTTTT. This encodes CASSNDWGRPGELFF. Complete variable domain (other parts from reference TRBV14 and TRBJ2-2): EAGVTQFPSHSVIEKGQTVTLRCDPISGHDNLYWYRRVMGKEIKFLLHFVKESKQDESGMPNNRFLAERTGGTYSTLKVQPAELEDSGVYFCASSNDWGRPGELFFGEGSRLTVL.

V and J are TRBV18 and TRBJ1-3; 7 bases agree with TRBD1. Germline V gives CDR1 KGHSH, CDR2 LQKENI. V lost 3 bases, J lost 0 bases, and 2 bases stayed unmatched. There are 15 residues in the CDR3. In DNA, the CDR3 is TGTGCCAGCTCACCCGGGACAGACTCTGGAAACACCATATATTTT. As protein: CASSPGTDSGNTIYF.

This chain joins TRBV5-8 and TRBJ1-5, with TRBD1 matching 7 bases. The germline gives CDR1 SGHTS, CDR2 YDEGEE. Losses at the gene ends were 2 bases for V and 3 bases for J; bases not matched to a gene: 5. The CDR3 length is 15 residues. The CDR3 DNA reads TGTGCCAGCAGCTTACCGACAGGGAACAATCAGCCCCAGCATTTT. As protein: CASSLPTGNNQPQHF.

CDR3 nucleotides: TGTGCCATCATGGGACAGGGGAATTACGAGCAGTACTTC. Protein: CAIMGQGNYEQYF. The rearrangement links TRBV10-3 to TRBJ2-7, with TRBD1 matching 10 bases. Germline V gene data show CDR1 as ENHRY and CDR2 as SYGVKD. V was pared by 7 bases and J by 4 bases, with 4 bases of the junction left unmatched. CDR3 size: 13 residues.

The rearrangement links TRBV2 to TRBJ1-1, with D perhaps TRBD1 (6 bases). V lost 7 bases to trimming and J lost 0 bases, with 9 bases between them. CDR1 and CDR2 from the germline V gene are SNHLY and FYNNEI. This CDR3 region has 13 residues. CDR3: CASTRTVNTEAFF. The DNA of the CDR3 is TGTGCCAGCACCCGGACAGTGAACACTGAAGCTTTCTTT.

The CDR3 DNA follows: TGTGCCAGCAGCTTATCAGGGAGGGAGCAGTACTTC. As protein: CASSLSGREQYF. V gene TRBV5-4 combines with J gene TRBJ2-7, with D possibly matching TRBD2 (6 bases). The germline gives CDR1 SGHNT, CDR2 YYREEE (reference sequence). V lost 2 bases and J lost 7, with 10 bases in between. The CDR3 spans 12 residues.

This rearrangement joins TRBV27 to TRBJ1-2; weak D call: TRBD1 (5 bases). Trimming cost V 4 bases and J 0 bases, with 18 bases left between them. The germline V gene has CDR1 MNHEY and CDR2 SMNVEV (reference sequence). The CDR3 contains 17 residues. DNA for the CDR3: TGTGCCAGCAGTTCTCGGACAAGCCTAAACTCTAACTATGGCTACACCTTC. It encodes CASSSRTSLNSNYGYTF.

This chain joins TRBV7-9 and TRBJ1-5; 8 bases are shared with TRBD1. Germline values: CDR1 SEHNR, CDR2 FQNEAQ (reference sequence). The trim removed 5 bases at V and 4 bases at J, leaving 7 bases unmatched. The CDR3 is made up of 15 amino acids. The CDR3 DNA sequence: TGTGCCAGCAGCCCAGGGACAGGTGGTAATCAGCCCCAGCATTTT. Protein: CASSPGTGGNQPQHF.

The chain combines TRBV2 with TRBJ1-2, with a possible D match to TRBD1 (5 bases). Trimming removed 5 bases from V and 4 bases from J, with 11 bases in between. CDR1 and CDR2 from the germline V gene are SNHLY and FYNNEI. CDR3 length equals 13 residues. The CDR3 reads CASSIQGTYGYTF. The CDR3 DNA reads as TGTGCCAGCAGTATCCAGGGAACCTATGGCTACACCTTC.

The chain couples TRBV5-1 to TRBJ1-1, with TRBD1 matching over 9 bases. V shed 3 bases, J shed 2 bases, and the junction held 5 bases outside the gene matches. The germline V gene has CDR1 SGHRS and CDR2 YFSETQ. The CDR3 spans 15 residues. This CDR3 is CASSSETGGNTEAFF. CDR3 coding DNA: TGCGCCAGCAGCTCCGAGACAGGGGGAAACACTGAAGCTTTCTTT.

The rearrangement uses TRBV5-1 and TRBJ2-1; 8 bases are shared with TRBD1. Germline CDR1 reads SGHRS; CDR2 reads YFSETQ. V was pared by 5 bases and J by 8 bases, with 6 bases of the junction left unmatched. The CDR3 is 13 residues long. CDR3 coding DNA: TGCGCCAGCAGTACCTCAGGGGGCGATGAGCAGTTCTTC. Its translation is CASSTSGGDEQFF.

V usage is TRBV19 and J usage is TRBJ2-5, with TRBD2 matching 10 bases. CDR1 and CDR2 from the germline V gene are LNHDA and SQIVND (reference sequence). The V segment lost 6 bases and the J segment 3 bases; nucleotides outside the gene matches: 7. This CDR3 has 15 residues. The CDR3 loop is CASSYRGTSEETQYF. The CDR3 region has the DNA TGTGCCAGTAGCTACCGTGGGACTAGCGAAGAGACCCAGTACTTC.

The V gene is TRBV19, the J gene TRBJ2-7; a weak D match, TRBD1 (5 bases). Germline V gives CDR1 LNHDA, CDR2 SQIVND (reference sequence). V was pared by 0 bases and J by 3 bases, with 15 bases between. The CDR3 runs to 16 residues. The CDR3: CASSIDARQPGYEQYF. DNA for the CDR3: TGTGCCAGTAGTATAGACGCGAGACAGCCAGGCTACGAGCAGTACTTC.

The chain combines TRBV7-3 with TRBJ2-2; 8 nucleotides line up with TRBD2. Germline CDR1 and CDR2: SGHTA and FQGTGA. J gave up 7 bases and V 5 bases, and 12 bases lay outside the gene matches. The CDR3 consists of 16 residues. The CDR3 sequence is CASSHSRAGAGGELFF. CDR3 DNA sequence: TGTGCCAGCAGCCACTCACGAGCGGGGGCCGGCGGGGAGCTGTTTTTT.

CDR3 DNA sequence: TGTGCCAGCAGAGCAACAGGGGGTCAGCCCCAGCATTTT. It is translated as CASRATGGQPQHF. The chain has TRBV6-5 and TRBJ1-5, with TRBD1 matching 8 bases. The germline gives CDR1 MNHEY, CDR2 SVGAGI. Unmatched junction bases numbered 4, after V lost 6 bases and J lost 6 bases. This CDR3 spans 13 amino acids.

V and J are TRBV19 and TRBJ1-6; 7 bases line up with TRBD1. Germline V gives CDR1 LNHDA, CDR2 SQIVND (reference sequence). V trimming: 5 bases; J trimming: 2 bases; junction bases outside the gene matches: 6. This CDR3 contains 16 residues. The CDR3 DNA reads as TGTGCCAGTAGTTCAACAGGGGTTACCTATAATTCACCCCTCCACTTT. Its translation: CASSSTGVTYNSPLHF.

The gene calls are TRBV5-3 and TRBJ1-1; no reliable D call. TRBV5-3 is annotated as an ORF whose role is uncertain. This CDR3 region has 16 residues. V lost 0 bases and J 0 bases, leaving 12 bases between the germline ends. The CDR3, as DNA: TGTGCCAGAAGCTTGGCGGCAGGAATAATGAACACTGAAGCTTTCTTT. It is translated as CARSLAAGIMNTEAFF.